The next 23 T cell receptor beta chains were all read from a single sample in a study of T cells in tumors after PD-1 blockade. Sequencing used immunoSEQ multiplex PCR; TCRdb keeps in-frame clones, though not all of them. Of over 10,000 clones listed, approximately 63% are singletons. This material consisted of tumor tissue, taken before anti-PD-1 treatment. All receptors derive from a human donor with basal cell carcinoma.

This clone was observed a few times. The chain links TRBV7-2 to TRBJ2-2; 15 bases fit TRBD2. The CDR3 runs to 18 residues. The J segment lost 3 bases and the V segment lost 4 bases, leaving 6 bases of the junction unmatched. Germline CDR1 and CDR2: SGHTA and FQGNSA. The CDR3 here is CASSSPGLAGGYTGELFF. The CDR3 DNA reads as TGTGCCAGCAGCTCCCCCGGACTAGCGGGAGGGTACACCGGGGAGCTGTTTTTT.

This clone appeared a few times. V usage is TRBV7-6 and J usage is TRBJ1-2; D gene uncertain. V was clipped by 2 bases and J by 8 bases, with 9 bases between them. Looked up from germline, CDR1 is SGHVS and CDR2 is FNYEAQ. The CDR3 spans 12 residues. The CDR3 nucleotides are TGTGCCAGCAGCTTAATTAACAGCGGCTACACCTTC. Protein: CASSLINSGYTF. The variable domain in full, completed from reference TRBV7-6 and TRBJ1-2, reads GAGVSQSPRYKVTKRGQDVALRCDPISGHVSLYWYRQALGQGPEFLTYFNYEAQQDKSGLPNDRFSAERPEGSISTLTIQRTEQRDSAMYRCASSLINSGYTFGSGTRLTVV.

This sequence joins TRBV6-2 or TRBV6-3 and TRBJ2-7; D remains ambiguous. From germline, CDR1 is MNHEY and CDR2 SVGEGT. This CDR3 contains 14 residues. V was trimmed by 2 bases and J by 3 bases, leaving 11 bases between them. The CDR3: CASSYAGKNYEQYF. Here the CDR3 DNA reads TGTGCCAGCAGTTACGCAGGAAAGAACTACGAGCAGTACTTC.

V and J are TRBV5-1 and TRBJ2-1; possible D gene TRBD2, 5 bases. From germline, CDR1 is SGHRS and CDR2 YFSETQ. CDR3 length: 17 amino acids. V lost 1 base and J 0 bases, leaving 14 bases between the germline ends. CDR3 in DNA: TGCGCCAGCAGCTTGTCGTGGACTCCTAGCTCCTACAATGAGCAGTTCTTC. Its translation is CASSLSWTPSSYNEQFF.

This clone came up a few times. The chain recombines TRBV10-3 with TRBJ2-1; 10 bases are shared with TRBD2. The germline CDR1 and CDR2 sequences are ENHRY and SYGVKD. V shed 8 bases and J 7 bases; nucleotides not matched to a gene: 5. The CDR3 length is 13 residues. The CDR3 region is CAIQTSGSNEQFF. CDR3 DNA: TGTGCCATCCAGACTAGCGGGTCAAATGAGCAGTTCTTC.

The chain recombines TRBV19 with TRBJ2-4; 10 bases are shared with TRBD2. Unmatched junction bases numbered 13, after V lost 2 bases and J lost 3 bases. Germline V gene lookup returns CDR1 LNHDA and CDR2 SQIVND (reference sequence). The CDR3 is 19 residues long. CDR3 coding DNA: TGTGCCAGTAGTATACTGAGTAGCGGGGGGTCTTGGGGCAAAAACATTCAGTACTTC. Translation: CASSILSSGGSWGKNIQYF. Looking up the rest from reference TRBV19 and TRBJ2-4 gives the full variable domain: DGGITQSPKYLFRKEGQNVTLSCEQNLNHDAMYWYRQDPGQGLRLIYYSQIVNDFQKGDIAEGYSVSREKKESFPLTVTSAQKNPTAFYLCASSILSSGGSWGKNIQYFGAGTRLSVL.

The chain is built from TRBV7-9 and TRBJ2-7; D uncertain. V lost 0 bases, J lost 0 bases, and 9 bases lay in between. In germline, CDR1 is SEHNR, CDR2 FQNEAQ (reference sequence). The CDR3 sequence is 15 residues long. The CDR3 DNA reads TGTGCCAGCAGCTTAGCTTCCTCAAGCTCCTACGAGCAGTACTTC. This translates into CASSLASSSSYEQYF.

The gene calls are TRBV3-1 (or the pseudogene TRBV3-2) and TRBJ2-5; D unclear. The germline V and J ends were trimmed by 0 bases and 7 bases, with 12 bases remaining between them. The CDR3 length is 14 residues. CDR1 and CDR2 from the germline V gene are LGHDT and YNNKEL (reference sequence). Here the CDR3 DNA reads TGTGCCAGCAGCCAAGAGGTCCTTGGGTGGACCCAGTACTTC. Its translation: CASSQEVLGWTQYF.

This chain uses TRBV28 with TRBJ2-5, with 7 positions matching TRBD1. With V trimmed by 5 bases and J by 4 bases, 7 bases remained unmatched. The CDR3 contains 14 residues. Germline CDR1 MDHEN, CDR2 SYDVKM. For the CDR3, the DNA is TGTGCCAGCAGTATTACAGGGGTCGCAGAGACCCAGTACTTC. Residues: CASSITGVAETQYF.

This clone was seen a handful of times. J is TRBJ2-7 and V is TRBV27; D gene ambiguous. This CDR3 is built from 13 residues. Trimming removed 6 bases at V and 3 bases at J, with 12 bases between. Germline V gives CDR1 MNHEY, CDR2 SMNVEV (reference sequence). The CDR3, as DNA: TGTGCCAGCAGCAATCCTTGGGGCTACGAGCAGTACTTC. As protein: CASSNPWGYEQYF.

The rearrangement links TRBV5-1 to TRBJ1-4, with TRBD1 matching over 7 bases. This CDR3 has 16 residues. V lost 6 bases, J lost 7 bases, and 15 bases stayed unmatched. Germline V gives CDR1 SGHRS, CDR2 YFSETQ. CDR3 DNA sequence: TGCGCCAGCACGGAGTCAGGGGGGTTTCGGGGTGAAAAACTGTTTTTT. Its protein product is CASTESGGFRGEKLFF. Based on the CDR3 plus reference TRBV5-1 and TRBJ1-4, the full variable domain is KAGVTQTPRYLIKTRGQQVTLSCSPISGHRSVSWYQQTPGQGLQFLFEYFSETQRNKGNFPGRFSGRQFSNSRSEMNVSTLELGDSALYLCASTESGGFRGEKLFFGSGTQLSVL.

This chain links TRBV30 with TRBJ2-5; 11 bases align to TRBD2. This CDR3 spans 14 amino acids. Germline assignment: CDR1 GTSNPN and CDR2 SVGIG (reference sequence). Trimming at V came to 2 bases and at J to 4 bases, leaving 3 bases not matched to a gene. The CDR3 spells CAWSTSGSGETQYF. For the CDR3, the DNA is TGTGCCTGGAGTACTAGCGGGAGTGGAGAGACCCAGTACTTC.

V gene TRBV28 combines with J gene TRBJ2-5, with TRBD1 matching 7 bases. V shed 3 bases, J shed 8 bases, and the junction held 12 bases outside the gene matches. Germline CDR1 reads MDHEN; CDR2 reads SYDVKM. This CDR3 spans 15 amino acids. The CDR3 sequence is CASSLYRGSSETQYF. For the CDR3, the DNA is TGTGCCAGCAGTTTGTACAGGGGCTCTTCTGAAACCCAGTACTTC. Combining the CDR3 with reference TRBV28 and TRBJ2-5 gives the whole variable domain DVKVTQSSRYLVKRTGEKVFLECVQDMDHENMFWYRQDPGLGLRLIYFSYDVKMKEKGDIPEGYSVSREKKERFSLILESASTNQTSMYLCASSLYRGSSETQYFGPGTRLLVL.

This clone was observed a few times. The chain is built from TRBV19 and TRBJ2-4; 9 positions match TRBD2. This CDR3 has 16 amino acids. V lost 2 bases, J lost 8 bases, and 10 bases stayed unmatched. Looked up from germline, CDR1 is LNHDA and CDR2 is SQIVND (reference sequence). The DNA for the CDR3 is TGTGCCAGTAGTATAATCGGGACTAGCCTCGGGGACATTCAGTACTTC. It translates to CASSIIGTSLGDIQYF.

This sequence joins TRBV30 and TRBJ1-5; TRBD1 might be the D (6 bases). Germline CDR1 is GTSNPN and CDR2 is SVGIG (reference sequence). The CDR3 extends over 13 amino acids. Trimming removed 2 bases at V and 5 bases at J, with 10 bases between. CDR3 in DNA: TGTGCCTGGAGTACGGGGGCCCATCAGCCCCAGCATTTT. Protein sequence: CAWSTGAHQPQHF.

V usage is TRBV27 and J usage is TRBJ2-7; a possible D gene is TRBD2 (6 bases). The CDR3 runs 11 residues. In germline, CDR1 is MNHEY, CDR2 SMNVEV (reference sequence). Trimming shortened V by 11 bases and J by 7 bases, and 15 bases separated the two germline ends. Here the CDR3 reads CACGRGREQYF. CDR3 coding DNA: TGTGCCTGCGGCCGGGGGAGGGAGCAGTACTTC.

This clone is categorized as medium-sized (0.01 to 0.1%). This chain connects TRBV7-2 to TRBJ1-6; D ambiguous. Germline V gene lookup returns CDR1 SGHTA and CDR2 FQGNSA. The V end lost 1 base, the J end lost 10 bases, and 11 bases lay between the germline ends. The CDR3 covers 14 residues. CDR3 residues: CASSLESAYSPLHF. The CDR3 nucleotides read TGTGCCAGCAGCTTAGAGAGTGCCTACTCACCCCTCCACTTT. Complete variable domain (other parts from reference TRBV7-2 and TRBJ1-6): GAGVSQSPSNKVTEKGKDVELRCDPISGHTALYWYRQSLGQGLEFLIYFQGNSAPDKSGLPSDRFSAERTGGSVSTLTIQRTQQEDSAVYLCASSLESAYSPLHFGNGTRLTVT.

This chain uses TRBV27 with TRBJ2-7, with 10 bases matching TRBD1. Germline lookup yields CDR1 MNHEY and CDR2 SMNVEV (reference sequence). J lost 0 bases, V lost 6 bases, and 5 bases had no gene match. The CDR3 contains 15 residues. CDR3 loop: CASSRQGASSYEQYF. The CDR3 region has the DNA TGTGCCAGCAGCCGACAGGGGGCAAGCTCCTACGAGCAGTACTTC.

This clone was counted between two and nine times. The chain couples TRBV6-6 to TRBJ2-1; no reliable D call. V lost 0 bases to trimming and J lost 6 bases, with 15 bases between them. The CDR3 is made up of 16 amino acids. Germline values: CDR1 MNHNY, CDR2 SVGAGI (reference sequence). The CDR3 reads CASSYSVTMMSNEQFF. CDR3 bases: TGTGCCAGCAGTTACTCGGTCACCATGATGTCCAATGAGCAGTTCTTC.

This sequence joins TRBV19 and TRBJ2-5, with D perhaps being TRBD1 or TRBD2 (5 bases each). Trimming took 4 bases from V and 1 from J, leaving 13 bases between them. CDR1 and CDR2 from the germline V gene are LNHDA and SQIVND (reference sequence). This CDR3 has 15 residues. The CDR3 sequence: CASSTRRDGQETQYF. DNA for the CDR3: TGTGCCAGTAGTACCCGCCGGGACGGCCAAGAGACCCAGTACTTC.

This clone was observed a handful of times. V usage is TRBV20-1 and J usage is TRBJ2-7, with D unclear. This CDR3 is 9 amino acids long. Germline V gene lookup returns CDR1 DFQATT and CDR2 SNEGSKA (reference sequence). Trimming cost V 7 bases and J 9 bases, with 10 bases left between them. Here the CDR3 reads CSGGIMQYF. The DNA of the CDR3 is TGCAGTGGGGGAATCATGCAGTACTTC.

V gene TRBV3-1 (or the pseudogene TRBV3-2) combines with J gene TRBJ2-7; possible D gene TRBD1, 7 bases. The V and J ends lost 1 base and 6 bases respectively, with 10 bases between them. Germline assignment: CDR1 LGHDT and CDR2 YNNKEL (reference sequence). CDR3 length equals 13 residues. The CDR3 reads CASSQGQGGEQYF. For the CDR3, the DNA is TGTGCCAGCAGCCAAGGACAGGGAGGCGAGCAGTACTTC.

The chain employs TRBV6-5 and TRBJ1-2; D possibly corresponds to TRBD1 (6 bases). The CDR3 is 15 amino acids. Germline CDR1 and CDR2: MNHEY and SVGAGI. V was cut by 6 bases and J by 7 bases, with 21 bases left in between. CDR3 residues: CASSRDGDGGFGYTF. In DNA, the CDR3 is TGTGCCAGCAGCCGGGACGGGGACGGGGGCTTTGGCTACACCTTC.